These T cell receptor beta chains were read from a single sample in a study of T cell changes during pregnancy in multiple sclerosis. Assay: immunoSEQ multiplex PCR; the TCRdb copy retains only in-frame clones and omits some. Of about 100,000 clones listed, just under 95% are singletons. The sequenced sample was peripheral blood, obtained in the third trimester of pregnancy. These receptors all come from a female donor in good health, enrolled as a control in a pregnancy study. The CDR3 runs from the conserved cysteine through the conserved F or W. D genes are given only for firm matches. Expanded clones are given a class, and other clones once, few, many or no size at all.

TRBJ1-2 TRBV11-2 NA TRBD1 CASSWGTGGHYGYTF TGTGCCAGCAGCTGGGGGACAGGGGGCCACTATGGCTACACCTTC
TRBJ2-1 TRBV6-4 NA NA CASRPDGGSYNEQFF TGTGCCAGCAGACCCGACGGGGGATCCTACAATGAGCAGTTCTTC
TRBJ2-1 TRBV6-5 NA NA CASSYGAGGPKNEQFF TGTGCCAGCAGTTACGGTGCCGGGGGGCCAAAGAATGAGCAGTTCTTC
TRBJ1-2 TRBV14 NA NA CASSQDRGNYGYTF TGTGCCAGCAGCCAAGATCGGGGAAACTATGGCTACACCTTC
TRBJ1-4 TRBV7-9 once TRBD1 CASSLAGGQGSEKLFF TGTGCCAGCAGCTTAGCAGGGGGACAGGGGAGTGAAAAACTGTTTTTT
TRBJ1-4 TRBV9 NA TRBD1 CASSETGLPTNEKLFF TGTGCCAGCAGCGAGACAGGGCTGCCAACTAATGAAAAACTGTTTTTT
TRBJ1-2 TRBV7-3 NA NA CASSFSGLNGYTF TGTGCCAGCAGCTTCAGCGGACTAAACGGCTACACCTTC
TRBJ2-5 TRBV5-6 NA TRBD2 CASSGRLAGGPGGETQYF TGTGCCAGCAGCGGTAGACTAGCGGGGGGGCCGGGCGGCGAGACCCAGTACTTC
TRBJ2-6 TRBV30 NA NA CAWSVLPSGANVLTF TGTGCCTGGAGTGTACTACCCTCTGGGGCCAACGTCCTGACTTTC
TRBJ1-3 TRBV5-6 NA NA CASSLGQLSGNTIYF TGTGCCAGCAGCTTGGGACAGCTCTCTGGAAACACCATATATTTT
TRBJ1-1 TRBV9 NA NA CASSAWGGQNTEAFF TGTGCCAGCAGCGCGTGGGGGGGCCAGAACACTGAAGCTTTCTTT
TRBJ1-6 TRBV10-3 NA NA CAISEAGSPLHF TGTGCCATCAGTGAGGCGGGTTCACCCCTCCACTTT
TRBJ1-3 TRBV25-1 NA NA CASSLQGFGTRNTIYF TGTGCCAGCAGTCTGCAGGGGTTTGGGACAAGAAACACCATATATTTT
TRBJ2-1 TRBV7-2 NA NA CASRRGGDSPRLSYNEQFF TGTGCCAGCAGACGAGGTGGGGACTCTCCCAGGCTTTCCTACAATGAGCAGTTCTTC
TRBJ1-2 TRBV5-1 NA TRBD1 CASREQGENGYTF TGCGCCAGCAGGGAACAGGGGGAGAATGGCTACACCTTC
TRBJ1-2 TRBV18 NA TRBD1 CASSQGADYGYTF TGTGCCAGCTCACAGGGGGCGGACTATGGCTACACCTTC
TRBJ2-5 TRBV30 NA NA CAWSVLPGQETQYF TGTGCCTGGAGTGTACTACCGGGCCAAGAGACCCAGTACTTC
TRBJ1-2 TRBV6-4 NA NA CASSEGGTNYGYTF TGTGCCAGCAGTGAGGGGGGGACTAACTATGGCTACACCTTC
TRBJ1-2 TRBV27 few NA CASSLLGRHGYTF TGTGCCAGCAGTTTATTAGGGAGGCATGGCTACACCTTC
TRBJ1-2 TRBV14 NA TRBD1 CASSQVVGGYGYTF TGTGCCAGCAGCCAAGTAGTAGGGGGCTACGGCTACACCTTC
TRBJ1-5 TRBV5-1 once NA CASSLGEDQPQHF TGCGCCAGCAGCTTAGGGGAGGATCAGCCCCAGCATTTT
TRBJ1-2 TRBV11-3 once NA CASSLVSSSYGYTF TGTGCCAGCAGCTTAGTGTCCAGTTCCTATGGCTACACCTTC
TRBJ1-6 TRBV7-2 NA NA CASSLDSRNSPLHF TGTGCCAGCAGCTTGGACAGCCGGAATTCACCCCTCCACTTT
TRBJ1-1 TRBV5-5 NA NA CASSLAVPAGNTEAFF TGTGCCAGCAGCTTGGCCGTACCTGCGGGAAACACTGAAGCTTTCTTT
TRBJ1-2 TRBV5-5 NA NA CASSPRQDGVSYGYTF TGTGCCAGCAGCCCACGACAGGACGGCGTTAGCTATGGCTACACCTTC
TRBJ1-4 TRBV5-4 NA TRBD1 CASSLAGGRFSEKLFF TGTGCCAGCAGTCTTGCAGGGGGCCGTTTTTCTGAAAAACTGTTTTTT
TRBJ1-6 TRBV23-1 NA TRBD1 CASLTGAPLKHSPLHF TGCGCCAGCCTGACAGGGGCCCCCTTAAAACATTCACCCCTCCACTTT
TRBJ2-2 TRBV7-8 NA TRBD1 CASRLPAGGTGELFF TGTGCCAGCAGGTTACCCGCAGGGGGAACCGGGGAGCTGTTTTTT
TRBJ1-2 TRBV5-6 NA TRBD1 CASSFVDGTGGDYGYTF TGTGCCAGCAGCTTTGTGGACGGGACAGGGGGCGACTATGGCTACACCTTC
TRBJ2-7 TRBV5-5 NA TRBD1 CASSLAAGQDYEQYF TGTGCCAGCAGCTTGGCGGCGGGACAGGACTACGAGCAGTACTTC
TRBJ2-3 TRBV19 NA TRBD2 CASSSLADTDTQYF TGTGCCAGTAGTAGCCTAGCGGACACAGATACGCAGTATTTT
TRBJ1-1 TRBV18 NA TRBD1 CASSPTGERTEAFF TGTGCCAGCTCACCCACAGGGGAGAGAACTGAAGCTTTCTTT
TRBJ1-3 TRBV7-6 NA NA CASSLVRSSGNTIYF TGTGCCAGCAGCTTAGTCAGATCCTCTGGAAACACCATATATTTT
TRBJ2-7 TRBV11-1 NA NA CASSLVGSSYEQYF TGTGCCAGCAGCTTAGTCGGGTCTAGCTACGAGCAGTACTTC
TRBJ1-1 TRBV19 NA NA CASSIRLQGNTEAFF TGTGCCAGTAGTATCCGACTACAGGGGAACACTGAAGCTTTCTTT
TRBJ1-2 TRBV6-5 NA NA CASSFDSYGYTF TGTGCCAGCAGTTTCGACTCCTATGGCTACACCTTC
TRBJ2-3 TRBV13 NA NA CASSPRRDTSTDTQYF TGTGCCAGCAGCCCCCGCAGGGACACTAGCACAGATACGCAGTATTTT
TRBJ2-2 TRBV4-2 NA TRBD2 CASSHGLAGETGELFF TGTGCCAGCAGCCACGGACTAGCGGGGGAAACCGGGGAGCTGTTTTTT
TRBJ2-7 TRBV11-1 NA NA CASSPHSRDNEQYF TGTGCCAGCAGCCCACATAGCCGGGACAACGAGCAGTACTTC
TRBJ2-6 TRBV6-1 NA TRBD1 CASSAVTGVFSGANVLTF TGTGCCAGCAGTGCAGTGACAGGGGTCTTTTCTGGGGCCAACGTCCTGACTTTC
TRBJ1-1 TRBV5-6 NA TRBD1 CASSSWTGALEAFF TGTGCCAGCAGCTCATGGACAGGGGCTCTTGAAGCTTTCTTT
TRBJ1-6 TRBV7-9 NA NA CASSFVRGVNSPLHF TGTGCCAGCAGCTTCGTCAGGGGCGTAAATTCACCCCTCCACTTT
TRBJ1-2 TRBV7-9 NA NA CASSPEGAYGYTF TGTGCCAGCAGCCCCGAGGGAGCCTATGGCTACACCTTC